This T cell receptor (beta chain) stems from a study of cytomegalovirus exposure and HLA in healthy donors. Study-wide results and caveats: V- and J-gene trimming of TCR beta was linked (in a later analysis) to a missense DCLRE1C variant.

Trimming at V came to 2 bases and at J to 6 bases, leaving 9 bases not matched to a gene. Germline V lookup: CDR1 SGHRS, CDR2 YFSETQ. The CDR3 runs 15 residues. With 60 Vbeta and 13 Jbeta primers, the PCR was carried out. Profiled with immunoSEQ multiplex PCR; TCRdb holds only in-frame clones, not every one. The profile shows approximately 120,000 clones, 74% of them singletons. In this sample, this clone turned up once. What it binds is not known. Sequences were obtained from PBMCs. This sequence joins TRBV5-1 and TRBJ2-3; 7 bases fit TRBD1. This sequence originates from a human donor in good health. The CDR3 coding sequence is TGCGCCAGCAGCTTCGGACAGGCAGTCAAGGATACGCAGTATTTT. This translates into CASSFGQAVKDTQYF. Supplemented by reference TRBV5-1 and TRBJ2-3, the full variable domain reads KAGVTQTPRYLIKTRGQQVTLSCSPISGHRSVSWYQQTPGQGLQFLFEYFSETQRNKGNFPGRFSGRQFSNSRSEMNVSTLELGDSALYLCASSFGQAVKDTQYFGPGTRLTVL.